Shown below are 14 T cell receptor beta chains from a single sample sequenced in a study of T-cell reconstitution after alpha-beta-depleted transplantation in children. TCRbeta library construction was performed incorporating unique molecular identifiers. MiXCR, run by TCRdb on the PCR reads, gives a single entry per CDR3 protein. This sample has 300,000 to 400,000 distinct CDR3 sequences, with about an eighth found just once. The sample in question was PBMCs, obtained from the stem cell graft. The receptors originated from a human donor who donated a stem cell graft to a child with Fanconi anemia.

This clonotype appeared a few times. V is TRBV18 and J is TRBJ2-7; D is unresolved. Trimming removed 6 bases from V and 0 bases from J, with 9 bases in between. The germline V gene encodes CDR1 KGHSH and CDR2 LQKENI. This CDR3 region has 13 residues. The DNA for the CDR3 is TGTGCCAGCTCGCCAGAGAGCTCCTACGAGCAGTACTTC. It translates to CASSPESSYEQYF.

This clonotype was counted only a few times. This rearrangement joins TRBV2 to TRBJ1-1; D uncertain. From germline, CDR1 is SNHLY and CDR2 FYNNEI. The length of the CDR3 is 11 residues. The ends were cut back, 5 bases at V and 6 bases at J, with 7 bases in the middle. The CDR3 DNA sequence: TGTGCCAGCAGTTATAGCTCTGAAGCTTTCTTT. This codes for CASSYSSEAFF.

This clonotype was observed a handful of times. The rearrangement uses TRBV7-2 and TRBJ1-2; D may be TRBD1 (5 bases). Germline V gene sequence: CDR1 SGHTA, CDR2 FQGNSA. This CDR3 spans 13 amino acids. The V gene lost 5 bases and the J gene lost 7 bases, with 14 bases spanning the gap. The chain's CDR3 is CASSLEAGSGYTF. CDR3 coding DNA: TGTGCCAGCAGCCTAGAGGCAGGGTCTGGCTACACCTTC.

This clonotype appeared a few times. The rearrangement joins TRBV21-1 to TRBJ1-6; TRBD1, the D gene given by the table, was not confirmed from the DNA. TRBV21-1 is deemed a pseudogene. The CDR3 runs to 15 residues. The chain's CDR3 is CASSKEDRDNSPLHF. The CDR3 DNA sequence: TGTGCCAGCAGCAAAGAGGACAGGGATAATTCACCCCTCCACTTT.

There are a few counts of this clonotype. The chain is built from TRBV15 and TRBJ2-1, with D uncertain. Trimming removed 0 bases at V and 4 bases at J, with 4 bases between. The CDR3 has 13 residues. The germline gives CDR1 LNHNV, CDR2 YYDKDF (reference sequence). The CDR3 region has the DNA TGTGCCACCAGCAGAGAGCGATACAATGAGCAGTTCTTC. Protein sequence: CATSRERYNEQFF. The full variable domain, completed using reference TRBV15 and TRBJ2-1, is DAMVIQNPRYQVTQFGKPVTLSCSQTLNHNVMYWYQQKSSQAPKLLFHYYDKDFNNEADTPDNFQSRRPNTSFCFLDIRSPGLGDTAMYLCATSRERYNEQFFGPGTRLTVL.

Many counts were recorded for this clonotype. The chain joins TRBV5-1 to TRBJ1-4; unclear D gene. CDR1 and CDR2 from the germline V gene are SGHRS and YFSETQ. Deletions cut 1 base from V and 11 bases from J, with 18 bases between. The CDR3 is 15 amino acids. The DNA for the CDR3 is TGCGCCAGCAGCTTGTCTGGGAACTCACCCGAGAAACTGTTTTTT. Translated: CASSLSGNSPEKLFF.

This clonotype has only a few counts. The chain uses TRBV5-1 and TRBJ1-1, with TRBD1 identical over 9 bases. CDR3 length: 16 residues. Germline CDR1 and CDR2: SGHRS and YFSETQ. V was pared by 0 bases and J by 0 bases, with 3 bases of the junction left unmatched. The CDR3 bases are TGCGCCAGCAGCTTGGGGGGACAGGGAATGAACACTGAAGCTTTCTTT. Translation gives CASSLGGQGMNTEAFF.

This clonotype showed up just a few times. The CDR3: CASSQDGTVNQPQHF. Written as DNA, the CDR3 is TGTGCCAGCAGCCAAGATGGGACAGTAAATCAGCCCCAGCATTTT. The chain has TRBV3-1 and TRBJ1-5, with 7 bases identical to TRBD1. This CDR3 comprises 15 residues. Germline-derived CDR1 and CDR2 are LGHDT and YNNKEL (reference sequence). The J segment lost 4 bases and the V segment lost 0 bases, leaving 3 bases of the junction unmatched.

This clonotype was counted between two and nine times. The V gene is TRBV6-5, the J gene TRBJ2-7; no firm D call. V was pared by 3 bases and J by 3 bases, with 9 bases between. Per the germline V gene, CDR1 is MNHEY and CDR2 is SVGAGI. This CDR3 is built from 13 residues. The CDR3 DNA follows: TGTGCCAGCAGTTATGAGGTCAACTACGAGCAGTACTTC. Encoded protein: CASSYEVNYEQYF.

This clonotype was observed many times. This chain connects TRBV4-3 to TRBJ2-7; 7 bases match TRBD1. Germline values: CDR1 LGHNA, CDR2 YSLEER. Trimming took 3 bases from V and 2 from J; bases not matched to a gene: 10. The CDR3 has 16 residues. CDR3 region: CASSHATGQHTYEQYF. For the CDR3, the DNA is TGCGCCAGCAGCCACGCGACGGGACAGCACACCTACGAGCAGTACTTC.

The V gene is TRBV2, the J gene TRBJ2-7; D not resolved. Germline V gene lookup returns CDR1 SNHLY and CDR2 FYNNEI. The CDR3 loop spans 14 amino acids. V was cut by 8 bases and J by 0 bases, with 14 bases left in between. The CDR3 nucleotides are TGTGCCAGCCAGAAGGACCGTCGCTCCTACGAGCAGTACTTC. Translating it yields CASQKDRRSYEQYF. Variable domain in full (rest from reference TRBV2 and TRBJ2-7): EPEVTQTPSHQVTQMGQEVILRCVPISNHLYFYWYRQILGQKVEFLVSFYNNEISEKSEIFDDQFSVERPDGSNFTLKIRSTKLEDSAMYFCASQKDRRSYEQYFGPGTRLTVT.

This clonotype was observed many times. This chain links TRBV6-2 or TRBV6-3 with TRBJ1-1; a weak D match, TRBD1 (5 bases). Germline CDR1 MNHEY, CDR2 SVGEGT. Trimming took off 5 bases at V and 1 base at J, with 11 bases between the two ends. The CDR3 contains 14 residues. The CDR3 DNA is TGTGCCAGCAGTCGGGACGGGGGGAACACTGAAGCTTTCTTT. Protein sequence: CASSRDGGNTEAFF.

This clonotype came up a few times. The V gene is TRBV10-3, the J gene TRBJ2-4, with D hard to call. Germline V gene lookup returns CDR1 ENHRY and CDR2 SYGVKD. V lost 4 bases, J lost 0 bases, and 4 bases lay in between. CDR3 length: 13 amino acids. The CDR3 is CAISAVAKNIQYF. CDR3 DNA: TGTGCCATCAGTGCCGTAGCCAAAAACATTCAGTACTTC.

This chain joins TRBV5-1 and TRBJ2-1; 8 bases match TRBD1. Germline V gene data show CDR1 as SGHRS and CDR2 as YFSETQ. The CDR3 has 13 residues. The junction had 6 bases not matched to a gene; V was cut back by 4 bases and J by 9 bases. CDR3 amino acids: CASSADRVAEQFF. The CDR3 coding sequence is TGCGCCAGCAGCGCGGACAGGGTGGCTGAGCAGTTCTTC.